These 11 T cell receptor beta chains came from one sample sequenced in a study of T cells in Graves' hyperthyroidism and ophthalmopathy. Using RNA transcripts as the source, TCR beta CDR3 regions were amplified. The HTBI primer set served for first-round RT-PCR of the TCR CDR3. TCRdb re-analysed the multiplex PCR reads in MiXCR, keeping a single row per CDR3 protein. The data hold around 500,000 distinct CDR3 sequences, with around 15% observed a single time. Sequencing was performed on blood. The receptors were gathered from a woman in her thirties or forties with Graves' hyperthyroidism.

There are many counts of this clonotype. The chain recombines TRBV7-2 with TRBJ2-7, with D possibly matching TRBD2 (7 bases). The CDR3 is 15 residues long. V was cut by 1 base and J by 2 bases, with 12 bases left in between. The V gene's germline CDR1 is SGHTA and CDR2 FQGNSA. The CDR3 protein is CASSLGGGTAYEQYF. CDR3 sequence (DNA): TGTGCCAGCAGCTTAGGGGGGGGCACCGCCTACGAGCAGTACTTC.

Ten or more counts support this clonotype. The genes are TRBV12-3 or TRBV12-4 and TRBJ2-1, with TRBD2 identical over 10 bases. V was pared by 5 bases and J by 6 bases, with 7 bases of the junction left unmatched. This CDR3 is built from 15 residues. The CDR3 here is CASSLTSGIPNEQFF. CDR3 nucleotides: TGTGCCAGCAGTCTCACTAGCGGGATCCCCAATGAGCAGTTCTTC.

The sample holds many counts of this clonotype. The chain is built from TRBV19 and TRBJ2-1; 11 bases agree with TRBD2. Germline V lookup: CDR1 LNHDA, CDR2 SQIVND (reference sequence). The V and J ends lost 3 bases and 9 bases, in that order; junction bases with no gene match: 16. The CDR3 has 18 amino acids. This CDR3 reads CASSIPGLAGIFGGEQFF. The CDR3 DNA is TGTGCCAGTAGTATCCCCGGACTAGCGGGTATCTTTGGAGGTGAGCAGTTCTTC.

This clonotype appeared a few times. The V call is TRBV24-1, the J call TRBJ2-1; 16 bases are a match to TRBD2. V shed 3 bases, J shed 0 bases, and the junction held 7 bases outside the gene matches. Per the germline V gene, CDR1 is KGHDR and CDR2 is SFDVKD. The length of the CDR3 is 20 residues. CDR3 DNA: TGTGCCACCAGTGATGGGGCCGGGACTAGCGGGAGGGACTCCTACAATGAGCAGTTCTTC. It is translated as CATSDGAGTSGRDSYNEQFF.

This clonotype was counted many times. This chain links TRBV28 with TRBJ2-2; possibly TRBD1 for D (6 bases). CDR3 length equals 16 residues. The V and J ends lost 5 bases and 6 bases respectively, with 19 bases between them. Looked up from germline, CDR1 is MDHEN and CDR2 is SYDVKM. CDR3 nucleotide sequence: TGTGCCAGCAGTACTATAGGGGGTGGGACATCCGGGGAGCTGTTTTTT. This sequence encodes CASSTIGGGTSGELFF.

A few counts support this clonotype. The chain uses TRBV5-5 and TRBJ1-3; D not resolved. The CDR3 runs 16 residues. Trimming took off 0 bases at V and 0 bases at J, with 10 bases between the two ends. Germline V gene lookup returns CDR1 SGHKS and CDR2 YYEKEE (reference sequence). CDR3 sequence (DNA): TGTGCCAGCAGCTTGGGACCCTTCATCTCTGGAAACACCATATATTTT. Translation gives CASSLGPFISGNTIYF.

This clonotype was recorded at least ten times. The rearrangement joins TRBV11-3 to TRBJ2-2; 9 nucleotides line up with TRBD1. Germline CDR1 SGHNT, CDR2 YENEEA. CDR3 length: 16 amino acids. With 5 bases clipped from V and 3 bases from J, the junction kept 7 bases outside the gene matches. As DNA, the CDR3 is TGTGCCAGCAGCCCCCGGACAGGGGAGGACACCGGGGAGCTGTTTTTT. It yields the protein CASSPRTGEDTGELFF.

V usage is TRBV3-1 and J usage is TRBJ1-6, with 7 nucleotides matching TRBD1. Germline values: CDR1 LGHDT, CDR2 YNNKEL (reference sequence). The length of the CDR3 is 15 residues. The V and J ends lost 1 base and 6 bases, in that order; junction bases with no gene match: 3. For the CDR3, the DNA is TGTGCCAGCAGCCAAGGACAGGGTCGTAATTCACCCCTCCACTTT. It translates to CASSQGQGRNSPLHF.

At least ten counts were recorded for this clonotype. The chain joins TRBV30 to TRBJ2-1; 8 bases agree with TRBD2. The V segment lost 3 bases and the J segment 9 bases; nucleotides outside the gene matches: 4. The CDR3 has 12 residues. CDR1 and CDR2 (germline): GTSNPN, SVGIG (reference sequence). CDR3 amino acids: CAWRRTSLEQFF. Here the CDR3 DNA reads TGTGCCTGGAGAAGGACTAGCCTTGAGCAGTTCTTC.

This clonotype occurred many times. The chain has TRBV28 and TRBJ2-5, with D uncertain. CDR3 length: 13 amino acids. V lost 2 bases and J lost 5, with 9 bases in between. Germline V gene lookup returns CDR1 MDHEN and CDR2 SYDVKM. CDR3 DNA: TGTGCCAGCAGTTTACTTGCCGCCGAGACCCAGTACTTC. Residues: CASSLLAAETQYF.

This chain links TRBV18 with TRBJ2-7; TRBD1 agrees at 7 bases. Germline lookup yields CDR1 KGHSH and CDR2 LQKENI. With V trimmed by 2 bases and J by 3 bases, 10 bases remained unmatched. The CDR3 has 16 amino acids. The CDR3 here is CASSPATGMGYYEQYF. The DNA for the CDR3 is TGTGCCAGCTCACCAGCGACAGGGATGGGGTACTACGAGCAGTACTTC.